This T cell receptor (beta chain) was sequenced for a study of T cell responses to AZD1222 COVID-19 vaccine. Study-level results: Nearly half of the spike-specific TCRs reportedly recognize variant regions that carry no mutations. It was only after the peak T cell response that any repertoires were sampled. Spike-spanning, vaccine-associated CD4 TCRs were dominant at 160-218 and 743-854.

The protocol was immunoSEQ multiplex PCR, while the TCRdb copy is restricted to in-frame clones and leaves out a portion. This sample has approximately 150,000 clones, with approximately 90% found just once. This clone was observed once. Its antigen is undetermined. CDR1 LNHDA and CDR2 SQIVND come from the germline V gene (reference sequence). V gave up 7 bases and J gave up 3 bases, with 9 bases separating them. The CDR3 extends over 12 amino acids. The source material was peripheral blood, sampled on day 0 of AZD1222 vaccination. This TCR was recovered from an adult in good health. V gene TRBV19 combines with J gene TRBJ1-2; tentative D call: TRBD1 (5 bases). The CDR3 sequence is CASTGRYYGYTF. DNA of the CDR3: TGTGCCAGTACAGGGAGATACTATGGCTACACCTTC.